The 27 T cell receptor beta chains given below trace back to one sample, sequenced in a study of T cell repertoires in cytomegalovirus infection. TCRdb re-analysed the reads in MiXCR, keeping a single row per CDR3 protein. Of under 350,000 distinct CDR3 sequences listed, more than 8% are singletons. What was sequenced was PBMCs. The receptor source for this set is a human donor in good health (CMV status not recorded). Some clones in this sample may be carry-over from other donors' samples.

In this sample, this clonotype turned up many times. The V and J genes are TRBV10-3 and TRBJ2-5, with TRBD1 identical over 8 bases. V gave up 5 bases and J gave up 5 bases; unmatched junction bases: 10. Germline CDR1 is ENHRY and CDR2 is SYGVKD. The CDR3 has 15 residues. The DNA for the CDR3 is TGTGCCATCAGTCCGTTGGCAGGGGGCTTGGAGACCCAGTACTTC. It specifies CAISPLAGGLETQYF.

This clonotype was seen a few times. The chain uses TRBV7-2 and TRBJ2-3; no reliable D call. The CDR3 has 13 amino acids. The ends were cut back, 5 bases at V and 6 bases at J, with 12 bases in the middle. The germline gives CDR1 SGHTA, CDR2 FQGNSA. CDR3 residues: CASSLTPADTQYF. The CDR3 nucleotides read TGTGCCAGCAGCCTGACCCCCGCGGATACGCAGTATTTT.

This clonotype has ten or more counts. The chain recombines TRBV7-2 with TRBJ2-7; 8 nucleotides align to TRBD2. CDR3 length: 15 residues. J was trimmed by 2 bases and V by 5 bases; bases with no gene match: 8. From germline, CDR1 is SGHTA and CDR2 FQGNSA. Here the CDR3 reads CASSPTSAAPYEQYF. Here the CDR3 DNA reads TGTGCCAGCAGCCCGACTAGCGCCGCACCCTACGAGCAGTACTTC.

The CDR3, as DNA: TGTGCCAGCAGCAAACAGGCCCCTGCAACTAATGAAAAACTGTTTTTT. Translated: CASSKQAPATNEKLFF. The chain couples TRBV12-3 or TRBV12-4 to TRBJ1-4; a weak D match, TRBD1 (5 bases). Trimming removed 6 bases at V and 0 bases at J, with 14 bases between. There are 16 residues in the CDR3.

This clonotype was observed at least ten times. The chain has TRBV10-3 and TRBJ2-1, with TRBD1 identical over 10 bases. The germline gives CDR1 ENHRY, CDR2 SYGVKD. CDR3 length: 14 amino acids. The V gene end was trimmed by 4 bases and the J gene end by 9 bases; junction bases not matched to a gene: 6. The chain's CDR3 is CAISAGQGKVEQFF. CDR3 coding DNA: TGTGCCATCAGTGCGGGACAGGGGAAGGTTGAGCAGTTCTTC.

This clonotype was counted between two and nine times. The rearrangement uses TRBV13 and TRBJ1-1; D call uncertain. The V gene's germline CDR1 is PRHDT and CDR2 FYEKMQ (reference sequence). Trimming took off 3 bases at V and 0 bases at J, with 11 bases between the two ends. The CDR3 totals 15 residues. CDR3 nucleotides: TGTGCCAGCAGCTTTGAGAGGGCTTTGAACACTGAAGCTTTCTTT. Translated: CASSFERALNTEAFF.

This rearrangement joins TRBV7-2 to TRBJ2-7, with 8 bases identical to TRBD2. Germline CDR1 reads SGHTA; CDR2 reads FQGNSA. The length of the CDR3 is 14 residues. V lost 2 bases to trimming and J lost 6 bases; unmatched junction nucleotides: 6. DNA for the CDR3: TGTGCCAGCAGCTTACTCCGGGAGGGTATCGAGCAGTACTTC. This sequence encodes CASSLLREGIEQYF.

This clonotype was seen ten or more times. CDR3 region: CASSLAHLQETQYF. The CDR3 DNA follows: TGTGCCAGCAGCTTAGCACACCTCCAAGAGACCCAGTACTTC. This chain joins TRBV7-2 and TRBJ2-5; D ambiguous. CDR3 length: 14 residues. Between the trimmed V and J ends, which lost 0 bases and 1 base, there was a span of 6 bases. Germline V gives CDR1 SGHTA, CDR2 FQGNSA.

In this sample, this clonotype turned up once. This chain connects TRBV6-1 to TRBJ1-1; 10 bases map to TRBD1. The CDR3 extends over 15 amino acids. V dropped 8 bases and J dropped 5; count of bases not matched to a gene: 11. The germline V gene encodes CDR1 MNHNS and CDR2 SASEGT. DNA of the CDR3: TGTGCCAGCCTTGGGACAGGGGCAGTGAGGACTGAAGCTTTCTTT. It codes for CASLGTGAVRTEAFF.

The chain uses TRBV6-4 and TRBJ2-2; no definite D call. V lost 7 bases and J lost 0, with 27 bases in between. The germline gives CDR1 MRHNA, CDR2 SNTAGT. There are 20 residues in the CDR3. CDR3 residues: CASIPTTEQQMHPNTGELFF. CDR3 in DNA: TGTGCCAGCATCCCAACAACAGAACAGCAGATGCACCCGAACACCGGGGAGCTGTTTTTT.

The chain joins TRBV25-1 to TRBJ2-7; D is uncertain. Between the trimmed V and J ends, which lost 6 bases and 2 bases, there was a span of 8 bases. Per the germline V gene, CDR1 is MGHDK and CDR2 is SYGVNS. The CDR3 runs 12 residues. As DNA, the CDR3 is TGTGCCAGCAGCGCCCCCCCCTACGAGCAGTACTTC. It encodes CASSAPPYEQYF.

Regarding this clonotype: At one boundary the junction diverges from the germline segment, which might be a read error. This sequence joins TRBV7-3 and TRBJ1-1; no clear D gene. The CDR3 is made up of 12 amino acids. Germline V gives CDR1 SGHTA, CDR2 FQGTGA. The CDR3 spells CANSPPRVEAFF. The DNA for the CDR3 is TGTGCCAACAGCCCACCCCGGGTTGAAGCTTTCTTT.

This clonotype showed up just a few times. J is TRBJ1-1 and V is TRBV3-1, with D maybe TRBD1 (5 bases). The CDR3 is 14 residues long. The germline V gene has CDR1 LGHDT and CDR2 YNNKEL (reference sequence). V was shortened by 1 base and J by 8 bases, with 14 bases between the two germline ends. CDR3 loop: CASSQAGRGGEAFF. The DNA for the CDR3 is TGTGCCAGCAGCCAAGCTGGGCGGGGCGGAGAAGCTTTCTTT. The entire variable domain, with the rest obtained from reference TRBV3-1 and TRBJ1-1, is as follows: DTAVSQTPKYLVTQMGNDKSIKCEQNLGHDTMYWYKQDSKKFLKIMFSYNNKELIINETVPNRFSPKSPDKAHLNLHINSLELGDSAVYFCASSQAGRGGEAFFGQGTRLTVV.

This clonotype was seen ten or more times. The rearrangement uses TRBV7-2 and TRBJ2-5, with 14 bases aligning to TRBD2. The CDR3 has 16 residues. In germline, CDR1 is SGHTA, CDR2 FQGNSA. V lost 3 bases, J lost 2 bases, and 2 bases stayed unmatched. The CDR3 nucleotides read TGTGCCAGCAGCTTGGGACTAGCGGGGGCTCAAGAGACCCAGTACTTC. Translating gives CASSLGLAGAQETQYF.

This clonotype was counted between two and nine times. The chain has TRBV6-2 or TRBV6-3 and TRBJ2-5; 10 nucleotides line up with TRBD2. J was trimmed by 6 bases and V by 0 bases; bases with no gene match: 13. The CDR3 extends over 18 amino acids. Germline CDR1 is MNHEY and CDR2 is SVGEGT. The CDR3 region has the DNA TGTGCCAGCAGTTACTCGATGTTTGCTAGCGGGAGTAAGAAGACCCAGTACTTC. Translating gives CASSYSMFASGSKKTQYF.

Many counts were recorded for this clonotype. This rearrangement joins TRBV27 to TRBJ1-6; tentative D call: TRBD1 (5 bases). V was trimmed by 6 bases and J by 0 bases, leaving 12 bases between them. Germline CDR1 reads MNHEY; CDR2 reads SMNVEV (reference sequence). This CDR3 contains 16 residues. The CDR3 nucleotides are TGTGCCAGCAGGAGGGGTATCGACTCCTATAATTCACCCCTCCACTTT. Translated, it gives CASRRGIDSYNSPLHF.

This sequence joins TRBV10-3 and TRBJ1-1; possible D gene TRBD1, 5 bases. This CDR3 has 15 residues. The germline V gene has CDR1 ENHRY and CDR2 SYGVKD. V gave up 0 bases and J gave up 0 bases, with 8 bases separating them. The CDR3 region has the DNA TGTGCCATCAGTGAGTCGGGGACCTTGAACACTGAAGCTTTCTTT. Its protein is CAISESGTLNTEAFF.

The CDR3 spells CASSLVASGRGFHEQFF. CDR3 DNA sequence: TGTGCCAGCAGCTTAGTGGCTAGCGGGAGGGGTTTCCATGAGCAGTTCTTC. This rearrangement joins TRBV7-4 to TRBJ2-1; 12 bases are a match to TRBD2. The J segment lost 8 bases and the V segment lost 1 base, leaving 9 bases of the junction unmatched. The CDR3 runs 17 residues. The germline V gene has CDR1 SGHVT and CDR2 SQSDAQ.

The chain carries TRBV19 and TRBJ2-2, with 9 bases aligning to TRBD2. The CDR3 runs 18 residues. The germline V gene encodes CDR1 LNHDA and CDR2 SQIVND (reference sequence). Unmatched junction bases numbered 11, after V lost 2 bases and J lost 4 bases. Here the CDR3 DNA reads TGTGCCAGTAGTATATTGGGGCAGGGGACTAGCAGCACCGGGGAGCTGTTTTTT. Its translation: CASSILGQGTSSTGELFF.

This clonotype occurred a few times. The rearrangement joins TRBV7-9 to TRBJ1-5; D uncertain. V dropped 5 bases and J dropped 3 bases, with 14 bases sitting between them. The CDR3 totals 15 residues. From germline, CDR1 is SEHNR and CDR2 FQNEAQ (reference sequence). The CDR3 nucleotides read TGTGCCAGCAGCCTTGACACGATCCCCAATCAGCCCCAGCATTTT. Encoded protein: CASSLDTIPNQPQHF.

The chain uses TRBV6-2 or TRBV6-3 and TRBJ1-5, with 8 positions matching TRBD1. Germline loops: CDR1 MNHEY, CDR2 SVGEGT. The junction had 14 bases not matched to a gene; V was cut back by 7 bases and J by 6 bases. This CDR3 has 16 residues. In DNA, the CDR3 is TGTGCCAGCACCTCCGCACACAGGGGGGGGATTCAGCCCCAGCATTTT. Translating gives CASTSAHRGGIQPQHF.

This clonotype was counted only a few times. The J gene is TRBJ1-3, the V gene TRBV7-2; D is unclear. From germline, CDR1 is SGHTA and CDR2 FQGNSA. This CDR3 region has 13 residues. V gave up 7 bases and J gave up 4 bases, with 11 bases separating them. The CDR3 is CASNPIAGNTIYF. The DNA of the CDR3 is TGTGCCAGCAATCCTATAGCCGGAAACACCATATATTTT.

The rearrangement joins TRBV12-3 or TRBV12-4 to TRBJ2-7, with 14 bases lining up with TRBD2. J lost 2 bases, V lost 4 bases, and 4 bases had no gene match. The length of the CDR3 is 16 residues. This CDR3 is CASSSRTSGRTYEQYF. The DNA of the CDR3 is TGTGCCAGCAGTTCCAGGACTAGCGGGAGGACCTACGAGCAGTACTTC.

Turning to this clonotype: This may come from a read error, since a much larger clone is one base off. The chain recombines TRBV7-2 with TRBJ2-7; 7 bases align to TRBD2. Germline CDR1 is SGHTA and CDR2 is FQGNSA. V trimming: 5 bases; J trimming: 4 bases; junction bases outside the gene matches: 8. This CDR3 has 14 residues. For the CDR3, the DNA is TGTGCCAGCAGCAAACAGCAGGGAGGGTACGAGCAGTACTTC. Residues: CASSKQQGGYEQYF. Together with reference TRBV7-2 and TRBJ2-7, the CDR3 gives the full variable domain: GAGVSQSPSNKVTEKGKDVELRCDPISGHTALYWYRQSLGQGLEFLIYFQGNSAPDKSGLPSDRFSAERTGGSVSTLTIQRTQQEDSAVYLCASSKQQGGYEQYFGPGTRLTVT.

The rearrangement links TRBV19 to TRBJ2-1; 8 nucleotides match TRBD1. V trimming: 8 bases; J trimming: 6 bases; junction bases outside the gene matches: 9. The length of the CDR3 is 14 residues. The germline CDR1 and CDR2 sequences are LNHDA and SQIVND (reference sequence). CDR3 loop: CASGRRTGFNEQFF. The CDR3 DNA reads TGTGCCAGTGGGAGGAGGACAGGGTTCAATGAGCAGTTCTTC.

This clonotype was seen repeatedly, ten times or more. V is TRBV29-1 and J is TRBJ2-7, with a possible D match to TRBD1 (6 bases). The CDR3 covers 12 residues. Trimming shortened V by 6 bases and J by 5 bases, and 14 bases separated the two germline ends. Germline-derived CDR1 and CDR2 are SQVTM and ANQGSEA. This CDR3 is CSVAAGDHEQYF. CDR3 nucleotides: TGCAGCGTCGCAGCAGGGGACCACGAGCAGTACTTC.

This clonotype occurred many times. The V call is TRBV6-6, the J call TRBJ2-5; TRBD2 agrees at 9 bases. CDR3 length: 16 amino acids. The V gene's germline CDR1 is MNHNY and CDR2 SVGAGI (reference sequence). The V gene end was trimmed by 0 bases and the J gene end by 7 bases; junction bases not matched to a gene: 9. The CDR3 sequence: CASSYSSIAGEGTQYF. CDR3 in DNA: TGTGCCAGCAGTTACTCGTCGATAGCGGGAGAGGGGACCCAGTACTTC.